A selection of T cell receptor beta chains follows, all from one sample in a study of early T cells in non-severe SARS-CoV-2 infection. TCRdb re-called the 5' RACE reads through MiXCR, storing one row per CDR3 protein. The data show more than 60,000 distinct CDR3 sequences, roughly 10% seen once. Source material: whole blood. The receptors here all came from an adult who was a healthcare worker with PCR-confirmed SARS-CoV-2 infection or an uninfected control (not recorded which). The CDR3 runs from the conserved cysteine through the conserved F or W. The D gene is left open where the match is weak.

D: NA; V: TRBV18; CDR3: CASSLRTDTQYF
D: TRBD1; V: TRBV20-1; CDR3: CSAREDRNYNQPQHF
D: NA; V: TRBV5-1; CDR3: CASSLMSGFNEKLFF
D: TRBD2; V: TRBV6-6; CDR3: CASSYERGSDTQYF
D: TRBD1; V: TRBV5-1; CDR3: CASSLDRGTSTDTQYF
D: NA; V: TRBV11-3; CDR3: CASSPRTAGPYEQYF
D: NA; V: TRBV29-1; CDR3: CSVVSGANVLTF
D: TRBD1; V: TRBV7-2; CDR3: CASSLAPGQGKGKLFF
D: NA; V: TRBV20-1; CDR3: CSARARAGESNQPRHF
D: TRBD1; V: TRBV20-1; CDR3: CSANRQGETQYF
D: TRBD2; V: TRBV6-6; CDR3: CASSPLAGGGNEQFF
D: NA; V: TRBV20-1; CDR3: CSARISFTDTQYF
D: TRBD2; V: TRBV10-3; CDR3: CAISREGSSYEQYF
D: TRBD2; V: TRBV5-1; CDR3: CASRQSSGRGTDTQYF
D: NA; V: TRBV2; CDR3: CAISSSYEQYF
D: NA; V: TRBV27; CDR3: CAAEGYQPQHF
D: TRBD2; V: TRBV7-3; CDR3: CASSSRTSGSVDTQYF
D: NA; V: TRBV29-1; CDR3: CSVEAMQTEQFF
D: TRBD1; V: TRBV5-1; CDR3: CASSLSTGGAGEKLFF
D: NA; V: TRBV2; CDR3: CAGRLFGEKLFF
D: NA; V: TRBV19; CDR3: CASSRPGLIYEQYF
D: TRBD2; V: TRBV7-9; CDR3: CASSLVALAGAGELFF
D: NA; V: TRBV12-3/TRBV12-4; CDR3: CASSLVLAQGNEQFF
D: NA; V: TRBV20-1; CDR3: CSANTDDTDTQYF
D: TRBD1; V: TRBV5-6; CDR3: CASSLGTGLRDQPQHF
D: TRBD1; V: TRBV19; CDR3: CASSIGRGTEAFF
D: NA; V: TRBV6-6; CDR3: CASSPAGPEQYF
D: NA; V: TRBV5-1; CDR3: CASSLPETNTGELFF
D: NA; V: TRBV2; CDR3: CASRQDIYEQYF
D: NA; V: TRBV11-3; CDR3: CAGHRDGYTF
D: TRBD1; V: TRBV5-4; CDR3: CASSPGTGISANEKLFF
D: NA; V: TRBV27; CDR3: CASSLGRLSDTQYF
D: NA; V: TRBV6-2/TRBV6-3; CDR3: CASKPGGSSYEQYF
D: NA; V: TRBV5-8; CDR3: CASSLASGAFLYEQYF
D: NA; V: TRBV29-1; CDR3: CSVEVSGVGNIQYF
D: TRBD1; V: TRBV4-2; CDR3: CASSRGQVMNTEAFF
D: NA; V: TRBV18; CDR3: CASSPPGRAYNEQFF
D: NA; V: TRBV20-1; CDR3: CSASVIPGVPEAFF
D: TRBD2; V: TRBV20-1; CDR3: CSLGLPNQETQYF
D: NA; V: TRBV5-8; CDR3: CASSLERDLAMNTEAFF
D: TRBD2; V: TRBV7-6; CDR3: CASSLRSGSPHNEQFF
D: NA; V: TRBV2; CDR3: CASSVRYSGNTIYF
D: TRBD2; V: TRBV6-2/TRBV6-3; CDR3: CASSGNSGSKETQYF
D: NA; V: TRBV29-1; CDR3: CSVRRDSTYNEQFF
D: NA; V: TRBV30; CDR3: CAWSVQGTYSGNTIYF
D: NA; V: TRBV11-3; CDR3: CASSLDQGFEQYF
D: NA; V: TRBV6-6; CDR3: CATYSMGARSYGYTF
D: NA; V: TRBV20-1; CDR3: CSARAQLVTKNIQYF